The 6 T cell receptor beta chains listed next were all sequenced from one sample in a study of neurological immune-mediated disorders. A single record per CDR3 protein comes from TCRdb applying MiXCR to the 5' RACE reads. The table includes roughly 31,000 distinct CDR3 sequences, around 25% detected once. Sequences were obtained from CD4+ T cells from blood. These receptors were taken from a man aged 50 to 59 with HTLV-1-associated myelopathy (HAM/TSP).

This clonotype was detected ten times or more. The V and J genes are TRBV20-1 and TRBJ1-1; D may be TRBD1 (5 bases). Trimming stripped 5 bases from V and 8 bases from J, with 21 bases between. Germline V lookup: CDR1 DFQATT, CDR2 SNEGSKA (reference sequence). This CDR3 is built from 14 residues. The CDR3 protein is CSALRGATNREAFF. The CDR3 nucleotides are TGCAGTGCTTTACGCGGGGCCACCAACAGAGAAGCTTTCTTT.

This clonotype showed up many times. The chain's CDR3 is CSVVPVSGNTIYF. The CDR3 DNA reads TGCAGCGTTGTCCCCGTCTCTGGAAACACCATATATTTT. The chain couples TRBV29-1 to TRBJ1-3; no firm D call. Germline CDR1 and CDR2: SQVTM and ANQGSEA. The CDR3 consists of 13 residues. V gave up 4 bases and J gave up 0 bases, with 7 bases separating them.

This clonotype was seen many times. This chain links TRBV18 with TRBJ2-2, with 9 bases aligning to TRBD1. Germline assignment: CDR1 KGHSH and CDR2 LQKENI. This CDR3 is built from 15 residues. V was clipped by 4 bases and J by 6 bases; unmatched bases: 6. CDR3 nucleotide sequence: TGTGCCAGCTCACGCCGGGACAGGGACCCCGGGGAGCTGTTTTTT. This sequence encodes CASSRRDRDPGELFF.

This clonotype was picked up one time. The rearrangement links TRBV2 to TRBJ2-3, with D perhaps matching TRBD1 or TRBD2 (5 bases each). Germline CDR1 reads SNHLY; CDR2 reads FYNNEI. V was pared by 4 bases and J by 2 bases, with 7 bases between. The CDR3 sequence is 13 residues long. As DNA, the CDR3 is TGTGCCAGCAGTGGGGACCTCACAGATACGCAGTATTTT. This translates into CASSGDLTDTQYF.

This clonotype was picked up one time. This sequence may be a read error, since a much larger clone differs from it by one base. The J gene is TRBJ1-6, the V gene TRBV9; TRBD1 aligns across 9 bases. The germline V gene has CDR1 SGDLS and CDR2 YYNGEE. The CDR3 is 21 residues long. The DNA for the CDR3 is TGTGCCAGCAGCCAAACGACCGGGACAGGGCGAACGTCGTCCTATAATTCACCCCTCAACTTT. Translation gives CASSQTTGTGRTSSYNSPLNF.

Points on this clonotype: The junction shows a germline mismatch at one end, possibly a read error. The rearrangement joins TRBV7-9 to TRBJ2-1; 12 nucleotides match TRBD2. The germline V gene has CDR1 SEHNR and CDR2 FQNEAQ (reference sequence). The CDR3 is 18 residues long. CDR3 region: CSSSPGRLAGALYNEQFF. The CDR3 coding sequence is TGTTCCAGCAGCCCCGGGCGACTAGCGGGGGCCCTCTACAATGAGCAATTCTTC.